One and the same sample provided the 5 T cell receptor beta chains below, sequenced in a study of T cell responses to AZD1222 COVID-19 vaccine. Data came from immunoSEQ multiplex PCR; TCRdb stores just in-frame clones and leaves some out. There are 110,000 to 150,000 clones in the sample; 85% to 95% occur only once, and less than 15% lies in the top ten. Specimen: peripheral blood, collected after recovery from COVID-19. These receptor sequences come from an adult who had recovered from COVID-19.

The V call is TRBV6-5, the J call TRBJ2-2, with 8 bases matching TRBD1. This CDR3 is 14 amino acids long. V lost 5 bases, J lost 7 bases, and 6 bases stayed unmatched. From germline, CDR1 is MNHEY and CDR2 SVGAGI. The CDR3 here is CASSQDRANGELFF. In nucleotides, the CDR3 is TGTGCCAGCAGTCAGGACAGGGCGAACGGGGAGCTGTTTTTT.

The V gene is TRBV5-8, the J gene TRBJ2-4; the D gene is possibly TRBD1 (5 bases). This CDR3 region has 18 residues. Trimming removed 2 bases from V and 0 bases from J, with 18 bases in between. The germline gives CDR1 SGHTS, CDR2 YDEGEE. The chain's CDR3 is CASSFIFTGRLAKNIQYF. CDR3 DNA: TGTGCCAGCAGCTTCATCTTTACAGGCAGACTAGCCAAAAACATTCAGTACTTC.

This sequence joins TRBV18 and TRBJ2-7; the D gene is possibly TRBD2 (7 bases). Germline values: CDR1 KGHSH, CDR2 LQKENI. This CDR3 is built from 17 residues. Trimming pared 4 bases from V and 3 bases from J, leaving 22 bases between. The CDR3 protein is CASSLMLRGASDYEQYF. The CDR3 region has the DNA TGTGCCAGCTCACTCATGCTTCGGGGGGCATCCGACTACGAGCAGTACTTC.

The V and J genes are TRBV4-1 and TRBJ2-2; a possible D gene is TRBD2 (6 bases). The CDR3 has 14 amino acids. Germline V gene data show CDR1 as MGHRA and CDR2 as YSYEKL. Trimming pared 3 bases from V and 7 bases from J, leaving 12 bases between. The CDR3 spells CASSHATGSGELFF. The CDR3 DNA sequence: TGCGCCAGCAGCCACGCAACCGGGAGCGGGGAGCTGTTTTTT.

The genes are TRBV6-4 and TRBJ2-2; D possibly uses TRBD1 or TRBD2 (5 bases each). Trimming removed 4 bases at V and 4 bases at J, with 13 bases between. The CDR3 totals 15 residues. Germline V CDR1 and CDR2: MRHNA, SNTAGT. The CDR3 nucleotides read TGTGCCAGCAGTGCTGAGGGAAGGGGCACCGGGGAGCTGTTTTTT. Residues: CASSAEGRGTGELFF.